This T cell receptor beta chain is from a study of CD8 T cells in ankylosing spondylitis. Study conclusions and caveats: Apparently characteristic of ankylosing spondylitis blood was a TCR beta motif (under ten highly homologous variants). Disease-linked clones proved CD8+ and comparatively uncommon in peripheral blood. From matched ankylosing spondylitis synovial fluid, disease-linked clones were reportedly recovered at significantly enriched levels.

The authors made TCR beta libraries by quantitative 5'-RACE with molecular barcodes. TCRdb ran MiXCR on the 5' RACE reads and lists one entry per CDR3 protein. The data hold about 250,000 distinct CDR3 sequences, with roughly 32% observed a single time. With regard to this clonotype: Its target is unknown.

Sequencing was done on a sample of blood, either unsorted or a sorted T cell fraction (not recorded which). The clonotype originates from a male donor with ankylosing spondylitis or in good health (not recorded which).

CDR3 DNA sequence: TGCGCCAGCAGCTTGGAACGGGGGGGTCGCACAGATACGCAGTATTTT. This translates into CASSLERGGRTDTQYF. This rearrangement joins TRBV5-1 to TRBJ2-3; 8 bases agree with TRBD2. The CDR3 consists of 16 residues. Germline CDR1 is SGHRS and CDR2 is YFSETQ. Trimming cost V 0 bases and J 1 base; bases outside gene matches: 4. Using reference TRBV5-1 and TRBJ2-3 for the parts outside the CDR3, the full variable domain is KAGVTQTPRYLIKTRGQQVTLSCSPISGHRSVSWYQQTPGQGLQFLFEYFSETQRNKGNFPGRFSGRQFSNSRSEMNVSTLELGDSALYLCASSLERGGRTDTQYFGPGTRLTVL.